These 28 T cell receptor beta chains originate from one sample sequenced in a study of monozygotic twins with inflammatory bowel disease. Using the 5' RACE reads, TCRdb records one entry per CDR3 protein without DNA. With around 400,000 distinct CDR3 sequences in the sample, the ten largest clones hold about 2.3%. Material: blood. These receptors were obtained from a human donor with ulcerative colitis or Crohn's disease, or a healthy co-twin of an affected twin (not recorded which).

This sequence joins TRBV9 and TRBJ2-7; TCRdb picks TRBD1, but there is no DNA to check that call. The CDR3 runs to 15 residues. Germline loops: CDR1 SGDLS, CDR2 YYNGEE. This chain's CDR3 is CASSVSGTGFYEQYF. The full variable domain, its missing parts supplied by reference TRBV9 and TRBJ2-7, is DSGVTQTPKHLITATGQRVTLRCSPRSGDLSVYWYQQSLDQGLQFLIQYYNGEERAKGNILERFSAQQFPDLHSELNLSSLELGDSALYFCASSVSGTGFYEQYFGPGTRLTVT.

The chain uses TRBV5-1 and TRBJ1-2; TCRdb's D call, TRBD1, is unchecked because there is no DNA. The CDR3 length is 15 residues. CDR1 is SGHRS and CDR2 is YFSETQ in the germline V gene. The CDR3 protein is CASSFVSGHNYGYTF.

The rearrangement links TRBV30 to TRBJ1-1. CDR1 and CDR2 from the germline V gene are GTSNPN and SVGIG (reference sequence). CDR3 length: 13 residues. The CDR3 sequence: CAWRERGLTEAFF.

The chain uses TRBV29-1 and TRBJ2-1; TCRdb's assignment of TRBD2 cannot be checked, as there is no DNA. This CDR3 spans 14 amino acids. The germline V gene has CDR1 SQVTM and CDR2 ANQGSEA. Here the CDR3 reads CSALGLAAYNEQFF.

The V call is TRBV19, the J call TRBJ2-7; TCRdb's D call of TRBD2 is untestable without DNA. This CDR3 region has 15 residues. The germline V gene has CDR1 LNHDA and CDR2 SQIVND (reference sequence). The CDR3 here is CASSPGLAAPYEQYF.

This rearrangement joins TRBV20-1 to TRBJ2-3; checking the TCRdb D call of TRBD2 is not possible without DNA. The CDR3 has 11 residues. Germline loops: CDR1 DFQATT, CDR2 SNEGSKA (reference sequence). The CDR3 reads CSAGLGLVQYF.

The rearrangement uses TRBV5-6 and TRBJ2-2; TCRdb's D gene call, TRBD2, goes unchecked for lack of DNA. This CDR3 region has 19 residues. From germline, CDR1 is SGHDT and CDR2 YYEEEE. The CDR3 spells CASSSAGGLAGENTGELFF.

The V call is TRBV29-1, the J call TRBJ2-7; TCRdb outputs TRBD1, but without DNA this stays unchecked. This CDR3 region has 14 residues. Germline V gene lookup returns CDR1 SQVTM and CDR2 ANQGSEA. CDR3 amino acids: CSVKPTGHVYEQYF.

This chain links TRBV29-1 with TRBJ2-1; TCRdb's assignment of TRBD1 cannot be checked, as there is no DNA. The CDR3 totals 14 residues. Germline V gene sequence: CDR1 SQVTM, CDR2 ANQGSEA. CDR3 residues: CSVGLGTAHNEQFF.

The chain employs TRBV7-6 and TRBJ2-1; TCRdb reports TRBD1, a call that lacks DNA to check it against. CDR3 length: 16 residues. Germline V gene lookup returns CDR1 SGHVS and CDR2 FNYEAQ. The CDR3 region is CASTPGAGGYYNEQFF.

The chain is built from TRBV3-1 and TRBJ2-7; TCRdb designates TRBD1, a call that cannot be tested without DNA. The CDR3 covers 14 residues. The V gene's germline CDR1 is LGHDT and CDR2 YNNKEL (reference sequence). This CDR3 is CASSRETAAYEQYF.

V is TRBV20-1 and J is TRBJ2-7; the D gene TCRdb calls, TRBD2, cannot be checked with no DNA. The CDR3 length is 14 residues. Germline V gene data show CDR1 as DFQATT and CDR2 as SNEGSKA (reference sequence). The CDR3 reads CSAPRTSAPYEQYF.

The chain couples TRBV5-1 to TRBJ2-2. Germline V lookup: CDR1 SGHRS, CDR2 YFSETQ. The CDR3 consists of 14 residues. The CDR3 loop reads CASSLVGFAGELFF.

This chain uses TRBV4-1 with TRBJ1-5. There are 16 residues in the CDR3. Germline V gives CDR1 MGHRA, CDR2 YSYEKL. CDR3 protein: CASSQETHIINQPQHF.

V gene TRBV20-1 combines with J gene TRBJ2-7; the D gene TCRdb calls, TRBD2, cannot be checked with no DNA. This CDR3 is 14 amino acids long. The V gene's germline CDR1 is DFQATT and CDR2 SNEGSKA (reference sequence). The CDR3 protein is CSAREAGGPYEQYF.

The chain employs TRBV12-3 or TRBV12-4 and TRBJ2-4; TCRdb lists TRBD1, though no DNA is available to test this call. CDR3 length: 14 amino acids. CDR3 in amino acids: CASSPGLAKNIQYF.

J is TRBJ1-5 and V is TRBV7-9. The CDR3 totals 14 residues. The germline gives CDR1 SEHNR, CDR2 FQNEAQ (reference sequence). The CDR3 here is CASSFGYSNQPQHF.

The genes are TRBV5-1 and TRBJ2-2; no DNA is available, so the TRBD1 call from TCRdb remains unchecked. Germline assignment: CDR1 SGHRS and CDR2 YFSETQ. CDR3 length: 13 residues. CDR3 sequence reads: CASSPGTVGELFF.

The chain recombines TRBV5-6 with TRBJ1-2; no DNA is available, so the TRBD1 call from TCRdb remains unchecked. The CDR3 loop spans 13 amino acids. Germline CDR1 and CDR2: SGHDT and YYEEEE. CDR3 in amino acids: CASSQRTGDGYTF.

The chain carries TRBV29-1 and TRBJ2-2. CDR1 and CDR2 from the germline V gene are SQVTM and ANQGSEA. CDR3 length equals 13 residues. CDR3 amino acids: CSADFLNTGELFF.

The chain combines TRBV11-1 with TRBJ1-2; the D call of TRBD1 rests on TCRdb alone, since no DNA is present to check it. Germline lookup yields CDR1 SGHAT and CDR2 FQDESV (reference sequence). The CDR3 is 16 amino acids. The CDR3 protein is CASSSARQGNSDGYTF.

The chain recombines TRBV12-3 or TRBV12-4 with TRBJ2-3; TCRdb returns TRBD1, unconfirmable since there is no DNA. The CDR3 contains 15 residues. CDR3 sequence reads: CASSRNVPGQDTQYF.

V usage is TRBV20-1 and J usage is TRBJ2-5. CDR3 length: 11 amino acids. Looked up from germline, CDR1 is DFQATT and CDR2 is SNEGSKA (reference sequence). CDR3 loop: CSARFLETQYF.

This rearrangement joins TRBV12-3 or TRBV12-4 to TRBJ2-2. The CDR3 runs to 16 residues. CDR3 protein: CASSSLGGSGTGELFF.

The chain is built from TRBV27 and TRBJ1-4. There are 15 residues in the CDR3. Looked up from germline, CDR1 is MNHEY and CDR2 is SMNVEV (reference sequence). The chain's CDR3 is CASRPQLGVGEKLFF.

The chain is built from TRBV2 and TRBJ1-4; TCRdb indicates TRBD1, and absent DNA this call remains unverified. The CDR3 has 15 amino acids. Germline loops: CDR1 SNHLY, CDR2 FYNNEI. The CDR3 loop reads CASMTPGTGWGKLFF.

This chain joins TRBV11-1 and TRBJ2-7; TCRdb outputs TRBD2, but without DNA this stays unchecked. Germline CDR1 is SGHAT and CDR2 is FQDESV (reference sequence). There are 18 residues in the CDR3. The CDR3: CASSLALAGGSPSYEQYF.

The CDR3: CASSSRPTRGYTF. This chain uses TRBV11-2 with TRBJ1-2; lacking DNA, the TRBD1 call made by TCRdb goes unchecked. The CDR3 is 13 amino acids. CDR1 SGHAT and CDR2 FQNNGV come from the germline V gene. Combining the CDR3 with reference TRBV11-2 and TRBJ1-2 gives the whole variable domain EAGVAQSPRYKIIEKRQSVAFWCNPISGHATLYWYQQILGQGPKLLIQFQNNGVVDDSQLPKDRFSAERLKGVDSTLKIQPAKLEDSAVYLCASSSRPTRGYTFGSGTRLTVV.